The clone carrying this T cell receptor beta chain was counted a few times. This CDR3 spans 15 amino acids. The germline V gene has CDR1 LGHNT and CDR2 FRNRAP. V was shortened by 5 bases and J by 4 bases, with 17 bases between the two germline ends. Sequencing used immunoSEQ multiplex PCR; TCRdb keeps in-frame clones, though not all of them. The repertoire includes 15,000 to 20,000 clones, roughly 80% of them detected once, and 2% to 2.5% sits in the top ten. The data originate from a study of tumour-infiltrating T cells in Burkitt lymphoma. Across the study: Overall and progression-free survival were predicted by productive clonality.

This receptor was taken from a human donor with diffuse large B-cell lymphoma. V is TRBV12-5 and J is TRBJ2-5; D remains ambiguous. Material for sequencing was tumor tissue. The CDR3: CASGHDLTYSETQYF. The CDR3 DNA follows: TGTGCTAGTGGTCACGATCTTACGTACTCAGAGACCCAGTACTTC.